Listed here are 10 T cell receptor beta chains from one sample, sequenced in a study of T-cell memory formation after mild COVID-19. TCRdb re-derived calls from the 5' RACE reads in MiXCR, one entry per CDR3 protein. The sample holds 120,000 to 150,000 distinct CDR3 sequences; 19% are singletons and the top ten take approximately 2.3%. Sequencing was carried out using PBMCs or a T cell subset sorted from them (not recorded which). The receptors shown here come from an adult woman who had mild COVID-19 (a few samples of this study predate the infection). Cell type and time point are not known.

This clonotype was seen only a few times. The chain joins TRBV7-2 to TRBJ2-5; the D gene is possibly TRBD2 (6 bases). CDR1 and CDR2 from the germline V gene are SGHTA and FQGNSA. The CDR3 sequence is 15 residues long. Trimming took 7 bases from V and 3 from J, leaving 18 bases between them. CDR3 coding DNA: TGTGCCAGCACTTACCGGCGGGGCAGGGAAGAGACCCAGTACTTC. Its protein is CASTYRRGREETQYF.

The rearrangement uses TRBV4-3 and TRBJ2-2; D perhaps matches TRBD2 (6 bases). Trimming pared 0 bases from V and 11 bases from J, leaving 13 bases between. Germline loops: CDR1 LGHNA, CDR2 YSLEER. The CDR3 has 14 residues. CDR3 DNA: TGCGCCAGCAGCCAAGATGGACTAAGCGGAGAGCTGTTTTTT. As protein: CASSQDGLSGELFF.

This rearrangement joins TRBV5-1 to TRBJ1-2; D gene uncertain. V dropped 1 base and J dropped 1 base, with 8 bases sitting between them. The germline V gene encodes CDR1 SGHRS and CDR2 YFSETQ. The length of the CDR3 is 14 residues. The CDR3 sequence is CASSLNSNNYGYTF. The CDR3, as DNA: TGCGCCAGCAGCTTGAATTCGAATAACTATGGCTACACCTTC.

The chain employs TRBV15 and TRBJ1-2, with 8 bases aligning to TRBD1. Unmatched junction bases numbered 9, after V lost 5 bases and J lost 4 bases. The CDR3 loop spans 15 amino acids. Germline CDR1 is LNHNV and CDR2 is YYDKDF (reference sequence). CDR3 bases: TGTGCCACCAGCTTTGGCGGACAGGGTCTCTATGGCTACACCTTC. It codes for CATSFGGQGLYGYTF. Using reference TRBV15 and TRBJ1-2 for the parts outside the CDR3, the full variable domain is DAMVIQNPRYQVTQFGKPVTLSCSQTLNHNVMYWYQQKSSQAPKLLFHYYDKDFNNEADTPDNFQSRRPNTSFCFLDIRSPGLGDTAMYLCATSFGGQGLYGYTFGSGTRLTVV.

In its sample, this clonotype was seen many times. The chain couples TRBV7-2 to TRBJ2-7; TRBD1 matches 8 bases. From germline, CDR1 is SGHTA and CDR2 FQGNSA. This CDR3 spans 15 amino acids. V dropped 5 bases and J dropped 6; count of bases not matched to a gene: 12. The CDR3: CASSTPQGVGGEQYF. The DNA of the CDR3 is TGTGCCAGCAGCACACCACAGGGGGTTGGGGGCGAGCAGTACTTC.

This clonotype was counted a single time. The chain has TRBV3-1 and TRBJ1-1, with a weak D call TRBD1 (6 bases). V was cut by 4 bases and J by 2 bases, with 11 bases left in between. Germline-derived CDR1 and CDR2 are LGHDT and YNNKEL (reference sequence). The CDR3 runs to 14 residues. The CDR3 protein is CASSPGTRNTEAFF. CDR3 nucleotides: TGTGCCAGCAGCCCGGGGACACGCAACACTGAAGCTTTCTTT.

The chain has TRBV19 and TRBJ1-1; no reliable D call. The CDR3 has 13 amino acids. Trimming cost V 5 bases and J 1 base, with 8 bases left between them. CDR1 LNHDA and CDR2 SQIVND come from the germline V gene (reference sequence). CDR3 in amino acids: CASSWQRNTEAFF. As DNA, the CDR3 is TGTGCCAGTAGTTGGCAGCGGAACACTGAAGCTTTCTTT.

This rearrangement joins TRBV11-3 to TRBJ1-1; D uncertain. The CDR3 has 13 residues. Deletions cut 5 bases from V and 5 bases from J, with 12 bases between. Germline CDR1 reads SGHNT; CDR2 reads YENEEA. CDR3 nucleotide sequence: TGTGCCAGCAGCCCCCATAGGGCGACTGAAGCTTTCTTT. Translating gives CASSPHRATEAFF. The whole variable domain, filled in from reference TRBV11-3 and TRBJ1-1, reads EAGVVQSPRYKIIEKKQPVAFWCNPISGHNTLYWYLQNLGQGPELLIRYENEEAVDDSQLPKDRFSAERLKGVDSTLKIQPAELGDSAVYLCASSPHRATEAFFGQGTRLTVV.

The chain joins TRBV20-1 to TRBJ2-1, with 8 nucleotides matching TRBD2. This CDR3 region has 17 residues. In germline, CDR1 is DFQATT, CDR2 SNEGSKA (reference sequence). The V and J ends lost 0 bases and 1 base, in that order; junction bases with no gene match: 8. CDR3 nucleotide sequence: TGCAGTGCTAGAGATAGGGTAGCGGGAACTTCCTACAATGAGCAGTTCTTC. It translates to CSARDRVAGTSYNEQFF.

This clonotype turned up a few times. This sequence joins TRBV12-3 or TRBV12-4 and TRBJ2-1, with 10 bases identical to TRBD2. This CDR3 has 15 residues. Unmatched junction bases numbered 8, after V lost 7 bases and J lost 5 bases. Here the CDR3 reads CASTLAGPLNNEQFF. CDR3 bases: TGTGCCAGCACACTAGCGGGGCCTCTTAACAATGAGCAGTTCTTC.